The clone carrying this TCR beta chain occurred many times. The entry originates in a study of chronic HIV infection and antiretroviral therapy. TCRdb reprocessed the 5' RACE reads via MiXCR and lists one record per CDR3 protein. The sample lists 39,000 or so distinct CDR3 sequences; 8.2% were seen once. CDR1 and CDR2 (germline): SNHLY, FYNNEI. The CDR3 spans 14 residues. The V gene lost 1 base and the J gene lost 0 bases, with 4 bases spanning the gap. This clonotype was obtained from an adult who had HIV and had not received antiretroviral therapy, or was an uninfected healthy control (not recorded which). The sample was peripheral blood. J is TRBJ2-4 and V is TRBV2; D remains unclear. The CDR3 spells CASSEGIAKNIQYF. CDR3 bases: TGTGCCAGCAGTGAAGGGATAGCCAAAAACATTCAGTACTTC.